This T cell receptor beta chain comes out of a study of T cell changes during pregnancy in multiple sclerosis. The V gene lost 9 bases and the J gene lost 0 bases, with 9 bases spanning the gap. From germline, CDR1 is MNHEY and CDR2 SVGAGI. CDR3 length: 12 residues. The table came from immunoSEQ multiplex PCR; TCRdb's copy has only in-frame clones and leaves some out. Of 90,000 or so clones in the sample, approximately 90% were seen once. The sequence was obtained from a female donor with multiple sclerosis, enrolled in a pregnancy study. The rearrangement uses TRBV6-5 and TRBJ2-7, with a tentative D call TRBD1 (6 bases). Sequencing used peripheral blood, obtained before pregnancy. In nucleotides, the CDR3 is TGTGCCAGTGGACAGCCCTCCTACGAGCAGTACTTC. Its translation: CASGQPSYEQYF.